This T cell receptor beta chain originates from a study of Graves' ophthalmopathy and Graves' hyperthyroidism (dated by TCRdb to about 2018). Notes on the research overall: Peripheral blood was collected at initial diagnosis, before any treatment. The study used TCR beta repertoire signatures to distinguish Graves' ophthalmopathy from Graves' hyperthyroidism and to predict progression to ophthalmopathy. An independent validation cohort was composed of roughly 18 hyperthyroidism patients and around 16 patients who later progressed from hyperthyroidism to ophthalmopathy. After sampling, hyperthyroidism patients received methimazole starting at 30 mg daily, and ophthalmopathy patients received high-dose intravenous methylprednisolone. T-cell repertoires of thyroid tissue and blood were compared in about 6 hyperthyroidism patients. A discovery set of about 99 patients (43 ophthalmopathy, some 58 stable hyperthyroidism) was enrolled to explore V-J signatures distinguishing ophthalmopathy from hyperthyroidism. In total, over 130 blood samples were TCR-sequenced: fewer than 50 ophthalmopathy, 75 hyperthyroidism and some 17 hyperthyroidism-to-ophthalmopathy patients.

This clonotype was detected ten times or more. The antigen it recognizes is unknown. Base-call qualities are not available, and no considerably larger clone is one nucleotide away. Between the V and J ends, shortened by 5 bases and 7 bases respectively, the junction contains 22 bases. From the cysteine up to the phenylalanine, the CDR3 has a length of 17 residues. Here the CDR3 DNA is all that survives: 51 bases in frame from base 1. Taken from the germline V gene, the CDR1 and CDR2 loops are KGHDR and SFDVKD. Ophthalmopathy patients were characterized by moderately to severely active disease, a Clinical Activity Score of at least 3, a NOSPECS grade of at least 4, and a disease duration under 3 months. Anyone with other autoimmune diseases, uncontrolled infections, pregnancy or lactation was excluded from the study. Diagnosis relied on clinical symptoms, serum thyroxine, TRAb, thyroid ultrasound and orbital computed tomography. Ficoll-Paque density gradient centrifugation was used to isolate PBMCs from under 11 ml of fresh peripheral blood. Total RNA was extracted using Trizol reagent, and RNA quality was checked on an Agilent 2100 Bioanalyzer.

For repertoire sequencing, the TCR beta CDR3 regions were amplified from RNA transcripts. HTBI primers and the Qiagen OneStep RT-PCR kit were used in a first-round RT-PCR, which was followed by a second-round multiplex PCR, size selection and purification. Libraries were sequenced on an Illumina HiSeq2000 using paired-end 100 bp reads. The authors processed their data as follows. SOAPnuke was used to process the reads, removing any read that contained adapters or uncalled bases, had a mean Phred below 15, or lacked an exact match to the constant primer or identifier. COPE v1.2.5 was used to merge the high-quality paired reads. Unique nucleotide sequences were defined as clonotypes and aligned to IMGT TRB V, D and J references using MiTCR v1.1. The analysis was limited to V-J combinations with a frequency above 0.0001, which together covered roughly 99% of repertoires. For each V-J combination, a TCR clonal expansion and chaos score was defined as F50 clonal expansion divided by the chaos observed in the TCRdist matrix. Features were reduced by Welch's t-statistics and random forest to more than 10 V-J combinations, which fed a naive Bayes classifier. Thyroid-blood repertoire similarity was quantified with the Morisita-Horn index. The public reads were quality trimmed at Q25 with fastp and then assembled into clones with MiXCR by TCRdb, keeping productive beta chains. Every CDR3 protein is listed once, alongside the most common genes and DNA of its rows. The V and J calls come from TCRdb's annotation, not from the publication. The sample table shows around 660,000 distinct CDR3 sequences, and just over 40% are seen once. 2.5% to 3.5% of the sample belongs to the ten largest clones.

Study-level results and caveats: Sample size was not statistically predetermined, and group allocation was not concealed from the investigators. Most of the expanded thyroid clonotypes with a frequency above 0.001 were also detected in blood, and it was suggested that the thyroid immune response may be reflected by blood repertoires. The 13-signature model separated ophthalmopathy from stable hyperthyroidism with 85% to 90% sensitivity and almost 84% specificity in cross-validation, and 80%/75% in the test set. In validation, the model predicted ophthalmopathy progression with less than 71% sensitivity and about 77% specificity; some 13 predicted patients were CT-confirmed with GO in a median of 6.5 months.

The clonotype was recovered from an adult man with Graves' ophthalmopathy. The V and J segments used are TRBV24-1 and TRBJ1-4; perhaps TRBD1 is the D gene, with 6 bases matching. Sequences were obtained from peripheral blood. The sequenced DNA is TGTGCCACCAGTGGGGGACTGGTGAGACAGGCCCCTGAAAAACTGTTTTTT. It is translated as CATSGGLVRQAPEKLFF.